This T cell receptor (beta chain) was observed in a study of early stage breast cancer tumors (dated by TCRdb to the late 2010s). For the study in its entirety: Of the roughly 17 invasive breast tumors, roughly 13 were found to be estrogen receptor-positive, progesterone receptor-positive and HER2-negative. About 65% of the 12 ER+/PR+/HER2- tumors were invasive ductal carcinomas, while the other four were invasive lobular carcinomas. The average read coverage per sample was about 10-fold. The samples as a whole yielded roughly 2,700,000 detected templates, corresponding to roughly 1 million unique clonotypes. Overall study outcomes, separate from this receptor: Sequencing bulk genomic DNA from unsorted cells could not capture chain pairing or functional markers like CD4, CD8 and FOXP3. Tumors showed about 2.4-fold higher T cell density and higher clonality than adjacent normal breast tissue. Because the cohort was small, a breakdown by tumor subtype could not be done. Repertoires from blood and normal breast were more alike than repertoires from blood and tumor, and in about 85% of the 16 patients, comparing each tissue with blood separated tumor from normal. Enriched TCRB sequences shared across patients were mostly commonly generated sequences, unlikely to play an important role in the tumor microenvironment.

This clone was picked up one time. The antigen it binds to is not known. Within one base of it there is no much larger clone, and no base qualities were kept. The CDR3 spans 16 residues, from the cysteine through the phenylalanine. The entry retains the CDR3 DNA only, 48 bases that are in frame from base 1. The germline V gene specifies SGHRS as CDR1 and YFSETQ as CDR2. Trimming takes 2 bases off V and 7 bases off J; junction bases not matched to a gene: 12. The study profiled bulk TCR beta-chain repertoires in matched peripheral blood, tumor and adjacent normal breast tissue taken from approximately 15 patients with early-stage breast cancer. Before surgery, whole blood (about 4.5-10 mL) was collected into EDTA tubes and processed within 2 hours. Ficoll-Paque centrifugation in SepMate-50 tubes was used to isolate peripheral blood mononuclear cells. PBMCs were cryopreserved in roughly 90% FBS with roughly 10% DMSO in aliquots of roughly 1.8 to 4 million cells and stored in liquid nitrogen. The Qiagen AllPrep DNA/RNA Mini kit was used for genomic DNA extraction.

Every sample was amplified as two independent genomic DNA replicates, using approximately 550 ng for blood and about 1.6 ug for tumor or normal breast. TCRB sequencing of genomic DNA was carried out with the ImmunoSeq Intro kit according to the manufacturer's instructions. Multiplex PCR ran roughly 30 cycles with proprietary primers and spike-in control sequences for absolute quantification. Single-end 150-bp reads were used to sequence an 87-bp fragment covering the CDR3 and the flanking V and J genes. Each lane of an Illumina MiSeq running version 3.0 chemistry carried seven multiplexed samples, with two replicates apiece. The original pipeline was this. The vendor's proprietary pipeline processed the raw data and merged both replicates into a single result for each sample. A clonotype was defined as productive rearrangements that share the same V-gene family, CDR3 amino acid sequence and J-gene segment. To compute clonality, the normalized Shannon entropy (Pielou evenness) of TCRB abundances was subtracted from 1. To estimate T cell density, the total number of templates was divided by the input cell count, which was inferred from how much DNA went in. Recon with default parameters was used to estimate total repertoire diversity and clonality. Clonotypes with over 0.1% abundance in tumor and at least 32-fold higher abundance in tumor than in normal breast were defined as tumor-enriched. What TCRdb holds here is the immuneACCESS table cut down to in-frame rearrangements. Part of the clones is not present; checked against another copy, under half of the missing clones reflect an unresolved V gene, and the others are unexplained. Clone size and the V and J calls come from that table; the DNA yielded D and trimming. Across this sample there are tens of thousands of clones, with more than 60% seen only once. Of the sample, about 3.6% falls within the top ten clones.

This TCR was recovered from a person between 55 and 69 years old with breast cancer. The V and J genes are TRBV5-1 and TRBJ2-3; 8 central bases correspond to TRBD1. Material for sequencing was blood. The CDR3 has the sequence CASSFDRGANLNTQYF. The DNA sequence is as follows: TGCGCCAGCAGCTTCGACAGGGGAGCGAATCTAAATACGCAGTATTTT.